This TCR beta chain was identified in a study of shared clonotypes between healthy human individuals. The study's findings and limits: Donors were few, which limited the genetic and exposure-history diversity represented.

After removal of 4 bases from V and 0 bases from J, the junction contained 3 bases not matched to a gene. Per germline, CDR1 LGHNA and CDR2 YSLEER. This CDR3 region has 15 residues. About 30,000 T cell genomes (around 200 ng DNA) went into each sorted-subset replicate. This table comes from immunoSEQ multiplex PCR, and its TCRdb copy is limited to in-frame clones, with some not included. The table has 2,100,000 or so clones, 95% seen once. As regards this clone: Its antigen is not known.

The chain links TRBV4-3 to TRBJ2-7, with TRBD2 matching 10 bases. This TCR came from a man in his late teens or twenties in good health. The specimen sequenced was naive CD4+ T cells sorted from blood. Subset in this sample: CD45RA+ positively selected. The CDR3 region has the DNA TGCGCCAGCAGCCCACAGCGGGAGGGCTCCTACGAGCAGTACTTC. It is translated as CASSPQREGSYEQYF.